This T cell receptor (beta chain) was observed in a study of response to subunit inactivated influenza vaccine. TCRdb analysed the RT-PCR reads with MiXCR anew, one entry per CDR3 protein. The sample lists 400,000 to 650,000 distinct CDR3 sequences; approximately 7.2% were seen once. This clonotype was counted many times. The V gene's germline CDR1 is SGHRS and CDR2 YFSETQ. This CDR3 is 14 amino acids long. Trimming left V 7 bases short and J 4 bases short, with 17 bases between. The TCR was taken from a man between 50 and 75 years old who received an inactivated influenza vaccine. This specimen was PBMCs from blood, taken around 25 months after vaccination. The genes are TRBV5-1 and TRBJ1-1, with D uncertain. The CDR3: CASGWRDGVTEAFF. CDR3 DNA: TGCGCCAGCGGATGGCGGGATGGGGTCACTGAAGCTTTCTTT.